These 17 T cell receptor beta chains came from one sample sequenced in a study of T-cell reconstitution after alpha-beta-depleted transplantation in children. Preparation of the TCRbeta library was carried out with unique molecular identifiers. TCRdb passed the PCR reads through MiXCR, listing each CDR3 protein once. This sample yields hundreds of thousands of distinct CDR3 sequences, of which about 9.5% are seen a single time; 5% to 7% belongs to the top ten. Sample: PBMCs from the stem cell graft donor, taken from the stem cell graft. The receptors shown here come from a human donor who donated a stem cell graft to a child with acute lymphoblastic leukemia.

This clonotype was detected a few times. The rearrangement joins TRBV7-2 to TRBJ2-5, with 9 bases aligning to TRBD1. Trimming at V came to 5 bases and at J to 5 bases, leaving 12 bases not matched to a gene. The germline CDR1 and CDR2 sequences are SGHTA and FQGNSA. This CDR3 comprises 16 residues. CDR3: CASSILGQGLWETQYF. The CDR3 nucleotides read TGTGCCAGCAGCATACTTGGACAGGGGTTGTGGGAGACCCAGTACTTC.

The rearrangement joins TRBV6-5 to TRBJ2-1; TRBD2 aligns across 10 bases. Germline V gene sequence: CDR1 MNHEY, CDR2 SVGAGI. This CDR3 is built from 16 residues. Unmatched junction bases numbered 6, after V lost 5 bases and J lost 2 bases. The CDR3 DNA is TGTGCCAGCAGTCCTTCTAGCGGGGGCCCCTACAATGAGCAGTTCTTC. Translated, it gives CASSPSSGGPYNEQFF.

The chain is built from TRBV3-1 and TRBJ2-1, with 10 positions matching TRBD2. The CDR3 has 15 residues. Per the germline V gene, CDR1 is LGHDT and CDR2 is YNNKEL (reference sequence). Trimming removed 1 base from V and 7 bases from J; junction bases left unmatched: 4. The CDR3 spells CASSQGRGLANEQFF. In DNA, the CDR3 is TGTGCCAGCAGCCAAGGGAGGGGACTAGCGAATGAGCAGTTCTTC.

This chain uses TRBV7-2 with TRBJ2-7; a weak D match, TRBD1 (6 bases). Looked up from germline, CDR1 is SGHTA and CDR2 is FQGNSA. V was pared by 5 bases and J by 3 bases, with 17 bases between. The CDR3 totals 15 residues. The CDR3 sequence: CASSNAGTTIYEQYF. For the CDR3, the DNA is TGTGCCAGCAGCAACGCCGGGACAACAATCTACGAGCAGTACTTC.

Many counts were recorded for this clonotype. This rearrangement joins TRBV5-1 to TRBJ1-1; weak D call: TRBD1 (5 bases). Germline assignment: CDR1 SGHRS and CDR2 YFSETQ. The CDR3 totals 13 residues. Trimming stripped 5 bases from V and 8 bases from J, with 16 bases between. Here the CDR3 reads CASSRVGDYEAFF. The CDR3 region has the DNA TGCGCCAGCAGTCGGGTAGGGGACTACGAAGCTTTCTTT.

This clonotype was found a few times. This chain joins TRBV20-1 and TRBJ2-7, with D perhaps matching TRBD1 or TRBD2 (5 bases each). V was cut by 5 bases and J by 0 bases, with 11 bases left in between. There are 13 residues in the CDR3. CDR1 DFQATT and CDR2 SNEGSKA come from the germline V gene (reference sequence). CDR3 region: CSASGRNSYEQYF. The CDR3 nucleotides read TGCAGTGCTTCGGGACGGAACTCCTACGAGCAGTACTTC.

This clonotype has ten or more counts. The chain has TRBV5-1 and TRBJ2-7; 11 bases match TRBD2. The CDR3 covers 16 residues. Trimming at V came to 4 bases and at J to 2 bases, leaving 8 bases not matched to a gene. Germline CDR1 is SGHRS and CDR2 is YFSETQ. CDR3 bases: TGCGCCAGCAGCCGATCGGCTAGCGGGGGGACCTACGAGCAGTACTTC. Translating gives CASSRSASGGTYEQYF.

For the CDR3, the DNA is TGTGCCAGCTCACCGGGGGACAGTAATGAGCAGTTCTTC. It codes for CASSPGDSNEQFF. The genes are TRBV18 and TRBJ2-1, with 7 bases fitting TRBD1. Germline V gene data show CDR1 as KGHSH and CDR2 as LQKENI. CDR3 length equals 13 residues. The ends lost 3 bases at V and 7 bases at J; junction bases unmatched: 3.

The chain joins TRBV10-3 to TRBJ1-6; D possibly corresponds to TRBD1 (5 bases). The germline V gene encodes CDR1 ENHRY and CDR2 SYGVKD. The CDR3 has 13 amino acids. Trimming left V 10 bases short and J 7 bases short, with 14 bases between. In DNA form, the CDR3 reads TGTGCCACAATGGGGGTTGTCAATTCACCCCTCCACTTT. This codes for CATMGVVNSPLHF.

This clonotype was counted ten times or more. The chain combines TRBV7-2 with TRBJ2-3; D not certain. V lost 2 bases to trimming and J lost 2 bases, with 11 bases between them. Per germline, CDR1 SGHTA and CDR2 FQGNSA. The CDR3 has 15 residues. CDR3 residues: CASSLPPLVTDTQYF. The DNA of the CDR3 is TGTGCCAGCAGCTTACCCCCCCTGGTCACAGATACGCAGTATTTT.

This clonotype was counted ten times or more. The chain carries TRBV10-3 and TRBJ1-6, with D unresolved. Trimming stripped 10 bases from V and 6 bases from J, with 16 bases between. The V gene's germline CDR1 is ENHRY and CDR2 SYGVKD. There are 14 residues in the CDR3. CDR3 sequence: CATSPELVNSPLHF. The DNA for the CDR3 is TGTGCCACATCACCCGAACTGGTTAATTCACCCCTCCACTTT.

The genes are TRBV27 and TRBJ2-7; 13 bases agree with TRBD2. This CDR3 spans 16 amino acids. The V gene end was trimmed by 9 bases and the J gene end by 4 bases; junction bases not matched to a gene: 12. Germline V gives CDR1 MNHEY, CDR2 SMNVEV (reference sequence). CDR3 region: CASRLAGGPAVYEQYF. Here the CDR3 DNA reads TGTGCCAGTCGACTAGCGGGGGGCCCCGCTGTTTACGAGCAGTACTTC.

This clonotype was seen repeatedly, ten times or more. Here the CDR3 DNA reads TGTGCCAGCAGCCCCGGGGATTATGCTGGAAACACCATATATTTT. Its protein product is CASSPGDYAGNTIYF. The V call is TRBV9, the J call TRBJ1-3; no clear D. The germline CDR1 and CDR2 sequences are SGDLS and YYNGEE. There are 15 residues in the CDR3. V was pared by 4 bases and J by 2 bases, with 13 bases between. The whole variable domain, filled in from reference TRBV9 and TRBJ1-3, reads DSGVTQTPKHLITATGQRVTLRCSPRSGDLSVYWYQQSLDQGLQFLIQYYNGEERAKGNILERFSAQQFPDLHSELNLSSLELGDSALYFCASSPGDYAGNTIYFGEGSWLTVV.

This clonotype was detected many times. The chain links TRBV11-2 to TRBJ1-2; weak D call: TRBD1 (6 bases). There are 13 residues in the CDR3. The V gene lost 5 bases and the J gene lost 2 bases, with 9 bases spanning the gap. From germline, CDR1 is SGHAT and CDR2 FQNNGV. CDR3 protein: CASSAGQNYGYTF. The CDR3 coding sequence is TGTGCCAGCAGCGCGGGACAAAACTATGGCTACACCTTC.

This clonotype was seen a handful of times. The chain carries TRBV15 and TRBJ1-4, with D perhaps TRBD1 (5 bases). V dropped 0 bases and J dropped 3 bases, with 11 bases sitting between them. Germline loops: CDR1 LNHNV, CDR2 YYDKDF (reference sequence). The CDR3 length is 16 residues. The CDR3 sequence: CATSRDGGAANEKLFF. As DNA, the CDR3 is TGTGCCACCAGCAGAGATGGCGGGGCAGCTAATGAAAAACTGTTTTTT.

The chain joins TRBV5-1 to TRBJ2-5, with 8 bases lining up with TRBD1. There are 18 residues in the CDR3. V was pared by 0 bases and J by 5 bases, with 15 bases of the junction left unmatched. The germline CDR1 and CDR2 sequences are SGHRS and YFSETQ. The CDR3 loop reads CASSLDRVTGDIRETQYF. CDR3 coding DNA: TGCGCCAGCAGCTTGGATCGGGTGACAGGGGACATTCGGGAGACCCAGTACTTC. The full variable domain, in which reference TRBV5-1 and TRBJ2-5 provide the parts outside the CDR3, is KAGVTQTPRYLIKTRGQQVTLSCSPISGHRSVSWYQQTPGQGLQFLFEYFSETQRNKGNFPGRFSGRQFSNSRSEMNVSTLELGDSALYLCASSLDRVTGDIRETQYFGPGTRLLVL.

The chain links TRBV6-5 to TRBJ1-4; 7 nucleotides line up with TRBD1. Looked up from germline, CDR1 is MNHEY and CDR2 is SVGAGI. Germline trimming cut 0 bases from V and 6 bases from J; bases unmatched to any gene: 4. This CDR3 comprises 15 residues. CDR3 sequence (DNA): TGTGCCAGCAGTTACTCCGGGACAGTGGATGAAAAACTGTTTTTT. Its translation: CASSYSGTVDEKLFF.